These 21 T cell receptor beta chains share one sample of origin, sequenced in a study of shared clonotypes between healthy human individuals. Generated by immunoSEQ multiplex PCR, the TCRdb table keeps only in-frame clones and is missing some. The sample lists 650,000 to 750,000 clones; roughly 70% were seen once. Sequenced input: memory CD4+ T cells sorted from blood. Subset described: CD45RA-negative fraction. The receptors were gathered from a young woman in good health.

The chain has TRBV4-1 and TRBJ2-2, with 8 bases that match TRBD2. The CDR3 is 20 amino acids. Losses at the gene ends were 0 bases for V and 1 base for J; bases not matched to a gene: 13. Per the germline V gene, CDR1 is MGHRA and CDR2 is YSYEKL. CDR3 in amino acids: CASSQDRLREVPKNTGELFF. The DNA of the CDR3 is TGCGCCAGCAGCCAAGACCGTCTGCGGGAGGTTCCTAAGAACACCGGGGAGCTGTTTTTT.

The rearrangement joins TRBV5-4 to TRBJ2-1; 8 bases align to TRBD2. The CDR3 consists of 11 residues. Per the germline V gene, CDR1 is SGHNT and CDR2 is YYREEE (reference sequence). After removal of 2 bases from V and 15 bases from J, the junction contained 4 bases not matched to a gene. The CDR3: CASSFSGMAFF. CDR3 nucleotides: TGTGCCAGCAGCTTTAGCGGGATGGCGTTCTTC.

The rearrangement joins TRBV6-5 to TRBJ2-7, with 8 bases identical to TRBD1. CDR3 length equals 15 residues. V lost 0 bases, J lost 5 bases, and 6 bases stayed unmatched. CDR1 MNHEY and CDR2 SVGAGI come from the germline V gene. The CDR3 loop reads CASSYSWTGHHEQYF. The DNA for the CDR3 is TGTGCCAGCAGTTACTCCTGGACAGGGCACCACGAGCAGTACTTC.

V usage is TRBV7-9 and J usage is TRBJ2-1; D unresolved. Germline V lookup: CDR1 SEHNR, CDR2 FQNEAQ (reference sequence). Trimming took off 6 bases at V and 8 bases at J, with 14 bases between the two ends. The CDR3 is 13 residues long. CDR3 protein: CASRQAAWDEQFF. CDR3 bases: TGTGCCAGCAGGCAGGCAGCCTGGGATGAGCAGTTCTTC.

The chain combines TRBV2 with TRBJ1-1, with 7 nucleotides matching TRBD1. The CDR3 spans 13 residues. V lost 5 bases to trimming and J lost 8 bases; unmatched junction nucleotides: 8. Germline CDR1 reads SNHLY; CDR2 reads FYNNEI. The CDR3 nucleotides read TGTGCCAGCAGTCCGGACAGGACCCTCGAAGCTTTCTTT. It is translated as CASSPDRTLEAFF.

J is TRBJ2-1 and V is TRBV10-1; 12 bases agree with TRBD2. With 4 bases clipped from V and 4 bases from J, the junction kept 5 bases outside the gene matches. The germline V gene has CDR1 WNHNN and CDR2 SYGVQD (reference sequence). CDR3 length equals 16 residues. This CDR3 is CASSGPGLAGYNEQFF. CDR3 nucleotide sequence: TGCGCCAGCAGTGGGCCAGGACTAGCGGGATACAATGAGCAGTTCTTC.

V usage is TRBV11-2 and J usage is TRBJ2-7, with D maybe TRBD1 (5 bases). From germline, CDR1 is SGHAT and CDR2 FQNNGV. This CDR3 is built from 15 residues. Deletions cut 5 bases from V and 2 bases from J, with 16 bases between. DNA for the CDR3: TGTGCCAGCAGCCCTAGTGGGGCTACCGCCTACGAGCAGTACTTC. Encoded protein: CASSPSGATAYEQYF. Complete variable domain (other parts from reference TRBV11-2 and TRBJ2-7): EAGVAQSPRYKIIEKRQSVAFWCNPISGHATLYWYQQILGQGPKLLIQFQNNGVVDDSQLPKDRFSAERLKGVDSTLKIQPAKLEDSAVYLCASSPSGATAYEQYFGPGTRLTVT.

J is TRBJ2-2 and V is TRBV7-2; D is ambiguous. V was pared by 5 bases and J by 7 bases, with 11 bases between. CDR1 and CDR2 from the germline V gene are SGHTA and FQGNSA. The CDR3 covers 13 residues. The CDR3 DNA follows: TGTGCCAGCAGCCCGCCGGGCGTCGGGGAGCTGTTTTTT. Translated: CASSPPGVGELFF.

This chain joins TRBV5-1 and TRBJ1-1; D is uncertain. The CDR3 is 10 amino acids. CDR1 is SGHRS, CDR2 YFSETQ, per germline. The ends were cut back, 7 bases at V and 10 bases at J, with 11 bases in the middle. In nucleotides, the CDR3 is TGCGCCAGCCATGGGGTGTCAGCTTTCTTT. As protein: CASHGVSAFF. The variable domain in full, completed from reference TRBV5-1 and TRBJ1-1, reads KAGVTQTPRYLIKTRGQQVTLSCSPISGHRSVSWYQQTPGQGLQFLFEYFSETQRNKGNFPGRFSGRQFSNSRSEMNVSTLELGDSALYLCASHGVSAFFGQGTRLTVV.

The chain employs TRBV4-1 and TRBJ2-1, with 11 bases that match TRBD2. J was trimmed by 6 bases and V by 3 bases; bases with no gene match: 7. Germline CDR1 and CDR2: MGHRA and YSYEKL. The CDR3 totals 16 residues. CDR3 bases: TGCGCCAGCAGCCAGTCACTAGCGGGAGTTTTCAATGAGCAGTTCTTC. It is translated as CASSQSLAGVFNEQFF.

This clone came up a few times. The V call is TRBV5-1, the J call TRBJ1-1, with TRBD1 matching over 9 bases. Trimming cost V 3 bases and J 2 bases; bases outside gene matches: 5. The germline gives CDR1 SGHRS, CDR2 YFSETQ. This CDR3 region has 15 residues. The CDR3 DNA sequence: TGCGCCAGCAGCTGGGGGGACAGGGATAACACTGAAGCTTTCTTT. Residues: CASSWGDRDNTEAFF. Based on the CDR3 plus reference TRBV5-1 and TRBJ1-1, the full variable domain is KAGVTQTPRYLIKTRGQQVTLSCSPISGHRSVSWYQQTPGQGLQFLFEYFSETQRNKGNFPGRFSGRQFSNSRSEMNVSTLELGDSALYLCASSWGDRDNTEAFFGQGTRLTVV.

The rearrangement joins TRBV19 to TRBJ2-5; TRBD1 might be the D (6 bases). The CDR3 runs 13 residues. V was trimmed by 5 bases and J by 5 bases, leaving 12 bases between them. In germline, CDR1 is LNHDA, CDR2 SQIVND (reference sequence). The CDR3 coding sequence is TGTGCCAGTAGTTTGCAGGGGTTGGAGACCCAGTACTTC. Its protein product is CASSLQGLETQYF.

The chain links TRBV28 to TRBJ1-2; the D is unclear. The V gene's germline CDR1 is MDHEN and CDR2 SYDVKM. V lost 5 bases, J lost 6 bases, and 19 bases lay in between. The CDR3 runs 15 residues. The CDR3 DNA follows: TGTGCCAGCAGTGAGCCCCTGGTAGGTGGGGATGGCTACACCTTC. Encoded protein: CASSEPLVGGDGYTF.

V and J are TRBV9 and TRBJ2-1; 10 bases match TRBD1. Losses at the gene ends were 3 bases for V and 2 bases for J; bases not matched to a gene: 5. Germline loops: CDR1 SGDLS, CDR2 YYNGEE. The CDR3 totals 16 residues. The CDR3 sequence: CASSGAGTGAYNEQFF. The CDR3 DNA is TGTGCCAGCAGCGGGGCGGGGACAGGGGCCTACAATGAGCAGTTCTTC.

This sequence joins TRBV5-1 and TRBJ2-5; 7 nucleotides agree with TRBD1. J gave up 1 base and V 0 bases, and 0 bases lay outside the gene matches. The CDR3 has 14 amino acids. Per the germline V gene, CDR1 is SGHRS and CDR2 is YFSETQ. CDR3 residues: CASSLGDSQETQYF. In DNA, the CDR3 is TGCGCCAGCAGCTTGGGGGACAGCCAAGAGACCCAGTACTTC.

This chain connects TRBV13 to TRBJ2-1; TRBD1 matches 8 bases. The CDR3 has 15 amino acids. Germline CDR1 and CDR2: PRHDT and FYEKMQ (reference sequence). Trimming at V came to 5 bases and at J to 8 bases, leaving 11 bases not matched to a gene. In nucleotides, the CDR3 is TGTGCCAGCAGCCGGAAGACAGGGGCGTTGGATGAGCAGTTCTTC. This codes for CASSRKTGALDEQFF.

V and J are TRBV6-5 and TRBJ2-7; D ambiguous. CDR1 and CDR2 from the germline V gene are MNHEY and SVGAGI. Trimming pared 8 bases from V and 0 bases from J, leaving 5 bases between. The CDR3 length is 11 residues. DNA of the CDR3: TGTGCCAGCTCTGTCTCCTACGAGCAGTACTTC. This translates into CASSVSYEQYF.

In this sample, this clone turned up once. This chain joins TRBV27 and TRBJ2-3, with 7 bases matching TRBD2. The length of the CDR3 is 16 residues. V dropped 2 bases and J dropped 3; count of bases not matched to a gene: 8. Per germline, CDR1 MNHEY and CDR2 SMNVEV (reference sequence). CDR3 sequence (DNA): TGTGCCAGCAGTTTACGCCGACTAGCCCAGACAGATACGCAGTATTTT. It codes for CASSLRRLAQTDTQYF.

The chain links TRBV6-1 to TRBJ2-6; D is perhaps TRBD1 or TRBD2 (5 bases each). CDR1 MNHNS and CDR2 SASEGT come from the germline V gene. CDR3 length equals 19 residues. V shed 2 bases and J shed 0 bases, with 17 bases lying between them. This chain's CDR3 is CASSELVTRGRSGANVLTF. CDR3 nucleotides: TGTGCCAGCAGTGAATTGGTGACAAGGGGACGCTCTGGGGCCAACGTCCTGACTTTC.

This rearrangement joins TRBV6-5 to TRBJ2-3; a possible D gene is TRBD1 (6 bases). Germline CDR1 and CDR2: MNHEY and SVGAGI. The CDR3 sequence is 13 residues long. The V gene lost 6 bases and the J gene lost 4 bases, with 11 bases spanning the gap. Written as DNA, the CDR3 is TGTGCCAGCAGGGCACAGGGCTCAGATACGCAGTATTTT. The encoded protein is CASRAQGSDTQYF.

This clone was observed once. Other DNA sequences from this sample encode an identical CDR3 as well. The chain has TRBV4-1 and TRBJ2-1, with D unclear. CDR1 is MGHRA and CDR2 is YSYEKL in the germline V gene. This CDR3 has 11 amino acids. V gave up 1 base and J gave up 9 bases, with 4 bases separating them. The CDR3 region is CASSQASEQFF. In DNA, the CDR3 is TGCGCCAGCAGCCAAGCGAGTGAGCAGTTCTTC.